The entry below gives a single T cell receptor (beta chain) sequence along with its context. One Seattle source followed patients from active infection through their disease course. The CDR3 has 11 residues. Looked up from germline, CDR1 is MNHEY and CDR2 is SVGEGT. Trimming removed 6 bases at V and 11 bases at J, with 13 bases between. This sample is drawn from a study of blood T cell repertoires in COVID-19. Study as a whole: Researchers got acute and convalescent COVID-19 samples from the United States, Italy and Spain. In each case, the material was cDNA or gDNA derived from T cells, B-cell-depleted T cells, or PBMCs.

Per the original data handling: Counts of nucleated cells, estimated from reference gene primer amplification, were obtained. Some clones are missing from TCRdb's copy, which holds only in-frame ones; the method was immunoSEQ multiplex PCR. From that table come the V and J calls and clone size; the DNA was used to work out D and trimming. This table has about 220,000 clones, 65% to 90% appearing once. The TCR comes from an older woman with COVID-19, enrolled during active disease. Sequencing was done on a sample of peripheral blood. This chain joins TRBV6-2 or TRBV6-3 and TRBJ1-1; D remains ambiguous. CDR3 in amino acids: CASSEVREAFF. CDR3 coding DNA: TGTGCCAGCAGCGAGGTAAGGGAGGCTTTCTTT.